This is a list of T cell receptor beta chains from one sample in a study of T cells in Graves' hyperthyroidism and ophthalmopathy. TCRdb ran MiXCR on the multiplex PCR reads and lists one entry per CDR3 protein. The repertoire holds about 720,000 distinct CDR3 sequences, with about 16% as singletons. Sequencing was done on a sample of blood. Every receptor here comes from a man aged 18 to 35 with Graves' hyperthyroidism. Both conserved end residues are part of each CDR3. The order of the fields is clone size, D gene, J gene, V gene, CDR3 protein, CDR3 DNA. The D gene is left open where the match is weak. Clone size is given for some rows only: seen once, a few or many times, or a class if the clone is expanded.

abundance: few; d_gene: NA; j_gene: TRBJ2-2; v_gene: TRBV20-1; CDR3aa: CSAPDAGELFF; CDR3nt: TGCAGTGCCCCCGACGCCGGGGAGCTGTTTTTT
abundance: few; d_gene: NA; j_gene: TRBJ1-5; v_gene: TRBV18; CDR3aa: CASSPQKGRQPQHF; CDR3nt: TGTGCCAGCTCACCACAAAAGGGTAGGCAGCCCCAGCATTTT
abundance: many; d_gene: NA; j_gene: TRBJ2-5; v_gene: TRBV6-6; CDR3aa: CASSYSTGEETQYF; CDR3nt: TGTGCCAGCAGTTACTCTACAGGAGAGGAGACCCAGTACTTC
abundance: NA; d_gene: NA; j_gene: TRBJ2-1; v_gene: TRBV9; CDR3aa: CATGNFHNEQFF; CDR3nt: TGTGCAACAGGGAATTTTCACAATGAGCAGTTCTTC
abundance: few; d_gene: TRBD2; j_gene: TRBJ2-7; v_gene: TRBV7-6; CDR3aa: CASSLFAGGAASYEQYF; CDR3nt: TGTGCCAGCAGCTTATTTGCGGGAGGGGCCGCGTCGTACGAGCAGTACTTC
abundance: NA; d_gene: TRBD1; j_gene: TRBJ2-1; v_gene: TRBV20-1; CDR3aa: CSARDGQGVPYNEQFF; CDR3nt: TGCAGTGCTAGAGATGGGCAGGGGGTCCCCTACAATGAGCAGTTCTTC
abundance: many; d_gene: NA; j_gene: TRBJ2-7; v_gene: TRBV20-1; CDR3aa: CSALSGWSSYEQYF; CDR3nt: TGCAGTGCTCTAAGCGGGTGGAGCTCCTACGAGCAGTACTTC
abundance: many; d_gene: TRBD1; j_gene: TRBJ2-1; v_gene: TRBV30; CDR3aa: CAWNRGLVYNEQFF; CDR3nt: TGTGCCTGGAACAGGGGCCTAGTGTACAATGAGCAGTTCTTC
abundance: NA; d_gene: TRBD2; j_gene: TRBJ2-5; v_gene: TRBV5-1; CDR3aa: CASSLRLAGASGETQYF; CDR3nt: TGCGCCAGCAGCCTCCGACTAGCGGGAGCGTCTGGGGAGACCCAGTACTTC
abundance: NA; d_gene: NA; j_gene: TRBJ1-5; v_gene: TRBV6-1; CDR3aa: CASSEVENQPQHF; CDR3nt: TGTGCCAGCAGTGAAGTGGAAAATCAGCCCCAGCATTTT
abundance: few; d_gene: NA; j_gene: TRBJ1-1; v_gene: TRBV10-3; CDR3aa: CAIMGGNTEAFF; CDR3nt: TGTGCCATCATGGGCGGAAACACTGAAGCTTTCTTT
abundance: many; d_gene: NA; j_gene: TRBJ2-7; v_gene: TRBV28; CDR3aa: CASSHGTTEQYF; CDR3nt: TGTGCCAGCAGCCACGGGACCACCGAGCAGTACTTC
abundance: NA; d_gene: NA; j_gene: TRBJ1-4; v_gene: TRBV2; CDR3aa: CASIAGVGAEKLFF; CDR3nt: TGTGCCAGCATAGCTGGGGTCGGTGCTGAAAAACTGTTTTTT
abundance: few; d_gene: TRBD2; j_gene: TRBJ2-2; v_gene: TRBV11-3; CDR3aa: CASSLDITSGRDTGELFF; CDR3nt: TGTGCCAGCAGCTTAGATATAACTAGCGGGAGGGACACCGGGGAGCTGTTTTTT
abundance: many; d_gene: NA; j_gene: TRBJ2-2; v_gene: TRBV2; CDR3aa: CASRLLAGNTGELFF; CDR3nt: TGTGCCAGCAGATTACTAGCAGGGAACACCGGGGAGCTGTTTTTT
abundance: many; d_gene: TRBD1; j_gene: TRBJ2-3; v_gene: TRBV2; CDR3aa: CATRDRASTDTQYF; CDR3nt: TGTGCCACCCGGGACAGAGCTAGCACAGATACGCAGTATTTT
abundance: NA; d_gene: NA; j_gene: TRBJ2-7; v_gene: TRBV18; CDR3aa: CASSPYERRSGAGEQYF; CDR3nt: TGTGCCAGCTCACCTTATGAGCGAAGATCCGGGGCAGGGGAGCAGTACTTC
abundance: many; d_gene: NA; j_gene: TRBJ2-3; v_gene: TRBV9; CDR3aa: CASSVGADTQYF; CDR3nt: TGTGCCAGCAGCGTAGGTGCAGATACGCAGTATTTT
abundance: NA; d_gene: NA; j_gene: TRBJ2-3; v_gene: TRBV6-1; CDR3aa: CASTPLRSTDTQYF; CDR3nt: TGTGCCAGCACCCCACTTCGAAGCACAGATACGCAGTATTTT
abundance: many; d_gene: NA; j_gene: TRBJ1-2; v_gene: TRBV2; CDR3aa: CASSGGPAGETHGYTF; CDR3nt: TGTGCCAGCAGTGGGGGTCCGGCAGGCGAGACCCATGGCTACACCTTC
abundance: few; d_gene: NA; j_gene: TRBJ2-2; v_gene: TRBV9; CDR3aa: CASSVAPDPGANTGELFF; CDR3nt: TGTGCCAGCAGCGTAGCCCCCGACCCGGGCGCGAACACCGGGGAGCTGTTTTTT
abundance: many; d_gene: TRBD2; j_gene: TRBJ2-7; v_gene: TRBV25-1; CDR3aa: CASRSPHGGESTYEQYF; CDR3nt: TGTGCCAGCCGTTCACCCCACGGGGGGGAGTCAACCTACGAGCAGTACTTC
abundance: few; d_gene: TRBD1; j_gene: TRBJ1-1; v_gene: TRBV29-1; CDR3aa: CSVLGQGISEAFF; CDR3nt: TGCAGCGTCCTGGGACAGGGTATCTCTGAAGCTTTCTTT
abundance: NA; d_gene: NA; j_gene: TRBJ1-1; v_gene: TRBV7-9; CDR3aa: CASRKGWGPGTEAFF; CDR3nt: TGTGCCAGCAGAAAGGGGTGGGGGCCGGGCACTGAAGCTTTCTTT
abundance: NA; d_gene: TRBD1; j_gene: TRBJ1-4; v_gene: TRBV7-9; CDR3aa: CASRQGQHNEKLFF; CDR3nt: TGTGCCAGCAGACAGGGACAGCATAATGAAAAACTGTTTTTT
abundance: NA; d_gene: NA; j_gene: TRBJ1-5; v_gene: TRBV12-5; CDR3aa: CASGMGKSLFPQPQHF; CDR3nt: TGTGCTAGTGGTATGGGGAAGTCCCTATTCCCTCAGCCCCAGCATTTT
abundance: NA; d_gene: TRBD1; j_gene: TRBJ2-7; v_gene: TRBV7-9; CDR3aa: CATSSVDRGYEQYF; CDR3nt: TGTGCCACTAGCTCTGTGGACAGGGGCTACGAGCAGTACTTC